This TCR beta chain appears in the sequencing data of a study of cytomegalovirus exposure and HLA in healthy donors. Concerning this clone itself: Its antigen is as yet unknown.

Assay used: immunoSEQ multiplex PCR; TCRdb lists only in-frame clones, some missing. The sample includes 45,000 to 70,000 clones, more than 80% seen only once; the top ten take 4.5% to 6%. Study-wide findings and caveats: Reports showed the classifier diagnosing cytomegalovirus status with high specificity and sensitivity.

CDR3 size: 15 residues. Germline V CDR1 and CDR2: SGHTA, FQGTGA. V dropped 5 bases and J dropped 2; count of bases not matched to a gene: 9. Sequencing was done on a sample of PBMCs. V is TRBV7-3 and J is TRBJ2-7; 7 positions match TRBD1. The sequence was collected from a woman aged 18-30 years in good health and CMV-seronegative. CDR3 nucleotides: TGTGCCAGCAGCAGAGGGGACAGCGACGCCTACGAGCAGTACTTC. Translated, it gives CASSRGDSDAYEQYF.